Given below is one T cell receptor (beta chain) in context. Its specificity is not known. The data were obtained in a study of cytomegalovirus exposure and HLA in healthy donors. Across the whole study: Caucasian-associated ancestry cluster membership applied to over 80% of about 370 genotyped donors.

This CDR3 is 12 amino acids long. From germline, CDR1 is MNHEY and CDR2 SMNVEV (reference sequence). The study's findings and limits: In a later analysis, TCR association rates varied by HLA locus: DRB1 most, HLA-C fewest. Within the data, a cluster of highly shared sequence variants was likely a sequencing artifact.

Each donor was nominally healthy when sampled (though unrecorded immune exposures were likely). 13 Jbeta primers and 60 Vbeta primers were used for the PCR. Method: immunoSEQ multiplex PCR; TCRdb's copy keeps in-frame clones and lacks some. The sample has around 210,000 clones. The sequencing sample was made of PBMCs. This clonotype was sampled from a girl aged 2 to 10 in good health and CMV-seropositive. This chain links TRBV27 with TRBJ2-5; D gene unclear. Judging by the DNA end, TRBJ2-7 fits better; the J call may be wrong. DNA for the CDR3: TGTGCCAGCAGTACGGACTCCTACGAGCAGTACTTC. It translates to CASSTDSYEQYF.